This T cell receptor (beta chain) was sequenced in a study of Tregs in tolerant kidney transplant recipients. In the study overall: Sorted recipient Tregs were expanded on donor B cells with IL-2, restimulated day 11. Two populations were sorted: CD4+CD8-CD25+CD127- and CD4+CD8-4-1BB+CD40L-. Whole-study findings and limits: Donor-specific Treg expansion exceeded global Treg expansion in tolerant patients, suggesting antigen drive.

The germline gives CDR1 LNHDA, CDR2 SQIVND (reference sequence). The CDR3 contains 15 residues. Trimming took off 3 bases at V and 2 bases at J, with 8 bases between the two ends. The data were produced by immunoSEQ multiplex PCR, yet TCRdb's version contains in-frame clones alone and is incomplete. The sample records 5,000 to 6,500 clones, nearly 90% being singletons. In regard to this clone: Its specificity is unknown.

The sequenced sample was Tregs from blood cultured with allogeneic cells, obtained before the transplant. This chain joins TRBV19 and TRBJ2-6; D unclear. This clonotype was obtained from a human patient who received a combined kidney and bone marrow transplant. In DNA form, the CDR3 reads TGTGCCAGTAGTATTAGGACGGCTGGGGCCAACGTCCTGACTTTC. Translated, it gives CASSIRTAGANVLTF.